This TCR beta chain was observed in a study of control samples from healthy donors and cancer patients (dated by TCRdb to the early 2020s). Turning to this clone: Its recognized antigen is unknown. Qualities for individual bases were not recorded, and no much larger clone is one base off.

Library construction relied on the immunoSEQ multiplex PCR assay. TCRdb limited this immuneACCESS table to in-frame rearrangements with V and J called. A share of clones is missing; checked studies link under half to unresolved V genes, and the rest is unexplained. Here the sample has over 100,000 clones; approximately 91% occur a single time. The ten largest clonotypes hold about 3.2% of the sample. The CDR3 spans 11 residues, from the cysteine through the phenylalanine. Just CDR3 DNA is preserved here, 33 bases in frame from base 1. The chain is made from TRBV7-5 and TRBJ1-3. TRBV7-5 is tagged as a pseudogene. The TCR comes from a man aged 50 to 59 in good health. Material for sequencing was blood. For the CDR3, the sequence is CVRTSGNTIYF. The sequenced DNA: TGTGTCAGAACTTCTGGAAACACCATATATTTT.